This T cell receptor (beta chain) originates from a study of blood T cell repertoires in COVID-19. Looking at the study overall: Material from acute and convalescent COVID-19 was sourced from the United States, Italy and Spain. PBMCs, B-cell-depleted T cells, or T cells were the source of the cDNA or gDNA that made up the material.

Recruited during active infection, patients (from Seattle) were subsequently followed longitudinally. In the original processing: It was from reference gene primer amplification that nucleated cell counts were estimated. Produced via immunoSEQ multiplex PCR; TCRdb's table is partial and in-frame only. The V and J calls and clone size were taken over from that table, and D and trimming were inferred from the DNA. The table records roughly 60,000 clones, about four fifths of them present only once. This sequence originates from a man between 60 and 75 years old with COVID-19, enrolled during active disease. Material for sequencing was peripheral blood.

CDR3 coding DNA: TGCGCCAGCAGTCCACCCCTAGCGGGGGCCTACAATGAGCAGTTCTTC. Amino acid sequence: CASSPPLAGAYNEQFF. The chain carries TRBV5-1 and TRBJ2-1; 10 bases are shared with TRBD2. Looked up from germline, CDR1 is SGHRS and CDR2 is YFSETQ. V was clipped by 5 bases and J by 2 bases; unmatched bases: 7. The CDR3 has 16 amino acids.